The next 20 T cell receptor beta chains were all read from a single sample in a study of cytomegalovirus exposure and HLA in healthy donors. Researchers ran the PCR with 60 Vbeta and 13 Jbeta primers. Sequencing was performed with immunoSEQ multiplex PCR; in TCRdb, only in-frame clones are kept and a portion is missing. The data contain some 100,000 clones, approximately 80% of them singletons. Source material: PBMCs. These receptors were taken from a male donor in good health and CMV-seropositive.

The V gene is TRBV5-6, the J gene TRBJ2-5; D is undetermined. The CDR3 extends over 14 amino acids. CDR1 is SGHDT, CDR2 YYEEEE, per germline. V was pared by 0 bases and J by 1 base, with 7 bases between. The CDR3 DNA sequence: TGTGCCAGCAGCTTGGAGAGTCCCCAAGAGACCCAGTACTTC. Translated: CASSLESPQETQYF. The whole variable domain, filled in from reference TRBV5-6 and TRBJ2-5, reads DAGVTQSPTHLIKTRGQQVTLRCSPKSGHDTVSWYQQALGQGPQFIFQYYEEEERQRGNFPDRFSGHQFPNYSSELNVNALLLGDSALYLCASSLESPQETQYFGPGTRLLVL.

V is TRBV30 and J is TRBJ1-2; D ambiguous. Per the germline V gene, CDR1 is GTSNPN and CDR2 is SVGIG (reference sequence). This CDR3 contains 12 residues. The ends were cut back, 0 bases at V and 4 bases at J, with 6 bases in the middle. The CDR3 coding sequence is TGTGCCTGGAGTGTGCAGGCCTATGGCTACACCTTC. Protein sequence: CAWSVQAYGYTF.

The V gene is TRBV12-1, the J gene TRBJ2-1; TRBD1 is the table's D call, not checked against the DNA. TRBV12-1 is marked as a pseudogene. There are 18 residues in the CDR3. CDR3 sequence: CASSSSLGTASSYNEQFF. CDR3 DNA: TGTGCCAGCAGCTCTAGCCTCGGGACAGCGAGCTCCTACAATGAGCAGTTCTTC.

This CDR3 is CASSSTGLAGAITGELFF. In nucleotides, the CDR3 is TGCGCCAGCAGTTCCACTGGACTAGCGGGGGCGATCACCGGGGAGCTGTTTTTT. The chain couples TRBV4-1 to TRBJ2-2, with TRBD2 matching 13 bases. This CDR3 is 18 amino acids long. Germline V gene data show CDR1 as MGHRA and CDR2 as YSYEKL. The ends lost 6 bases at V and 4 bases at J; junction bases unmatched: 11.

This clone was seen only a few times. The chain is built from TRBV7-9 and TRBJ1-4; D is uncertain. The CDR3 spans 15 residues. Germline V gene lookup returns CDR1 SEHNR and CDR2 FQNEAQ (reference sequence). V lost 1 base to trimming and J lost 12 bases, with 18 bases between them. The chain's CDR3 is CASSLESSPNQELFF. CDR3 DNA: TGTGCCAGCAGCTTAGAGTCCAGCCCTAATCAGGAACTGTTTTTT. Filled out from reference TRBV7-9 and TRBJ1-4, the complete variable domain reads DTGVSQNPRHKITKRGQNVTFRCDPISEHNRLYWYRQTLGQGPEFLTYFQNEAQLEKSRLLSDRFSAERPKGSFSTLEIQRTEQGDSAMYLCASSLESSPNQELFFGSGTQLSVL.

The chain carries TRBV5-1 and TRBJ2-2; tentatively, D is TRBD1 (6 bases). Trimming removed 0 bases from V and 7 bases from J, with 7 bases in between. The CDR3 extends over 13 amino acids. The germline gives CDR1 SGHRS, CDR2 YFSETQ. This CDR3 reads CASSLVRGGELFF. The DNA for the CDR3 is TGCGCCAGCAGCTTGGTCAGGGGCGGGGAGCTGTTTTTT.

The rearrangement joins TRBV19 to TRBJ2-3; 7 bases map to TRBD1. Trimming cost V 7 bases and J 2 bases; bases outside gene matches: 6. CDR1 LNHDA and CDR2 SQIVND come from the germline V gene (reference sequence). The CDR3 length is 14 residues. The CDR3 is CASKPGQHTDTQYF. For the CDR3, the DNA is TGTGCCAGTAAACCGGGACAGCACACAGATACGCAGTATTTT.

The chain combines TRBV2 with TRBJ1-4; 10 nucleotides align to TRBD1. Germline trimming cut 6 bases from V and 6 bases from J; bases unmatched to any gene: 4. CDR3 length equals 14 residues. Germline loops: CDR1 SNHLY, CDR2 FYNNEI. The CDR3 sequence is CASRTGGADEKLFF. The CDR3 coding sequence is TGTGCCAGCAGGACAGGGGGCGCTGATGAAAAACTGTTTTTT.

J is TRBJ1-1 and V is TRBV7-3, with 7 bases matching TRBD1. The V gene end was trimmed by 6 bases and the J gene end by 11 bases; junction bases not matched to a gene: 18. This CDR3 spans 15 amino acids. Germline CDR1 is SGHTA and CDR2 is FQGTGA. The CDR3 here is CASSPTGILGDEAFF. The CDR3 coding sequence is TGTGCCAGCAGTCCGACAGGGATCTTGGGGGATGAGGCTTTCTTT.

The chain recombines TRBV4-1 with TRBJ1-1; weak D call: TRBD1 (6 bases). In germline, CDR1 is MGHRA, CDR2 YSYEKL. Deletions cut 6 bases from V and 5 bases from J, with 16 bases between. The CDR3 spans 14 residues. The CDR3 DNA reads TGCGCCAGCAGTCATGGGTCAGGGGCGACTGAAGCTTTCTTT. Translating it yields CASSHGSGATEAFF.

In its sample, this clone was seen once. The gene calls are TRBV29-1 and TRBJ1-1; D perhaps matches TRBD1 (5 bases). Trimming shortened V by 5 bases and J by 4 bases, and 14 bases separated the two germline ends. CDR3 length: 13 amino acids. CDR1 is SQVTM, CDR2 ANQGSEA, per germline. CDR3 sequence reads: CSVRGGFGTEAFF. Here the CDR3 DNA reads TGCAGCGTTCGCGGGGGGTTTGGCACTGAAGCTTTCTTT.

V usage is TRBV29-1 and J usage is TRBJ2-7, with 7 bases aligning to TRBD2. CDR1 is SQVTM and CDR2 is ANQGSEA in the germline V gene. V lost 6 bases, J lost 5 bases, and 10 bases stayed unmatched. CDR3 length: 13 amino acids. CDR3 protein: CSVGREKRDEQYF. Here the CDR3 DNA reads TGCAGCGTGGGGCGGGAGAAGCGTGACGAGCAGTACTTC.

In regard to this clone: Other nucleotide sequences from this sample produce the same CDR3. This chain uses TRBV6-5 with TRBJ1-5; D not certain. CDR3 length equals 15 residues. V lost 0 bases to trimming and J lost 0 bases, with 6 bases between them. Germline CDR1 MNHEY, CDR2 SVGAGI. The CDR3 here is CASSYSRDSNQPQHF. CDR3 nucleotides: TGTGCCAGCAGTTACTCCCGAGATAGCAATCAGCCCCAGCATTTT.

The chain combines TRBV6-5 with TRBJ2-7, with 7 bases lining up with TRBD1. The CDR3 totals 16 residues. With V trimmed by 0 bases and J by 7 bases, 12 bases remained unmatched. The germline V gene encodes CDR1 MNHEY and CDR2 SVGAGI. CDR3 bases: TGTGCCAGCAGTTACTCGCGACAGGGATGGCCGGGGGAGCAGTACTTC. It translates to CASSYSRQGWPGEQYF.

The count of this clone is one. The chain links TRBV5-1 to TRBJ2-7, with TRBD1 as a possible D gene (6 bases). This CDR3 comprises 12 residues. The germline V gene has CDR1 SGHRS and CDR2 YFSETQ. V gave up 4 bases and J gave up 4 bases, with 9 bases separating them. The CDR3 DNA is TGCGCCAGCAGCACCAGGGGATACGAGCAGTACTTC. This codes for CASSTRGYEQYF. Full variable domain (missing parts from reference TRBV5-1 and TRBJ2-7): KAGVTQTPRYLIKTRGQQVTLSCSPISGHRSVSWYQQTPGQGLQFLFEYFSETQRNKGNFPGRFSGRQFSNSRSEMNVSTLELGDSALYLCASSTRGYEQYFGPGTRLTVT.

This chain connects TRBV7-9 to TRBJ2-1; D is perhaps TRBD1 (6 bases). Deletions cut 6 bases from V and 1 base from J, with 16 bases between. CDR3 length equals 16 residues. Germline V gene data show CDR1 as SEHNR and CDR2 as FQNEAQ (reference sequence). This CDR3 reads CASRALEGVSYNEQFF. The DNA of the CDR3 is TGTGCCAGCAGGGCGCTCGAGGGGGTGTCCTACAATGAGCAGTTCTTC.

The V gene is TRBV5-4, the J gene TRBJ1-1, with 10 bases aligning to TRBD1. The CDR3 loop spans 14 amino acids. V lost 5 bases, J lost 5 bases, and 6 bases stayed unmatched. CDR1 is SGHNT and CDR2 is YYREEE in the germline V gene (reference sequence). Here the CDR3 DNA reads TGTGCCAGCAGGCGGGGACAGGGGACTACTGAAGCTTTCTTT. This sequence encodes CASRRGQGTTEAFF.

J is TRBJ1-1 and V is TRBV6-1, with 8 bases aligning to TRBD1. V trimming: 5 bases; J trimming: 4 bases; junction bases outside the gene matches: 9. The CDR3 covers 15 residues. Germline CDR1 MNHNS, CDR2 SASEGT. The CDR3 DNA reads TGTGCCAGCAGTTCCCCGGGCAGGGGGCCCACTGAAGCTTTCTTT. Translated, it gives CASSSPGRGPTEAFF.

The rearrangement links TRBV11-2 to TRBJ1-1, with 7 bases lining up with TRBD1. Unmatched junction bases numbered 9, after V lost 8 bases and J lost 12 bases. Germline V CDR1 and CDR2: SGHAT, FQNNGV. The CDR3 is made up of 11 amino acids. CDR3 nucleotide sequence: TGTGCCAGCCGCCTAGGGGGCTGGACTTTCTTT. It encodes CASRLGGWTFF.

This chain uses TRBV18 with TRBJ1-2; D possibly corresponds to TRBD1 (6 bases). V lost 5 bases to trimming and J lost 0 bases, with 13 bases between them. CDR1 and CDR2 (germline): KGHSH, LQKENI. The CDR3 contains 15 residues. Here the CDR3 DNA reads TGTGCCAGCTCAACCCGACAGGAGTCTAACTATGGCTACACCTTC. It codes for CASSTRQESNYGYTF.